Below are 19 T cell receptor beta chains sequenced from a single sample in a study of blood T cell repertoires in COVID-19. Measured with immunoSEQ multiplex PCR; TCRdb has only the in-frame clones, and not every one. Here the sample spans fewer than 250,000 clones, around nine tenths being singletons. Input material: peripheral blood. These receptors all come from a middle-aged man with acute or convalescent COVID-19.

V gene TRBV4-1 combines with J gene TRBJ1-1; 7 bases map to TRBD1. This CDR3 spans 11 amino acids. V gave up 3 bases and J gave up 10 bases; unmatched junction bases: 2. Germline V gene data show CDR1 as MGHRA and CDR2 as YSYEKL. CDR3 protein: CASSQRQGAFF. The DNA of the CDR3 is TGCGCCAGCAGCCAGCGACAGGGAGCTTTCTTT.

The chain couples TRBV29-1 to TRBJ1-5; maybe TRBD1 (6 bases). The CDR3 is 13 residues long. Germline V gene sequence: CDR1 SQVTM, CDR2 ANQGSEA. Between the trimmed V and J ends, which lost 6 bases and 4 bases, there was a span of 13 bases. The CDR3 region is CSVQGRGNQPQHF. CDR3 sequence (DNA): TGCAGCGTCCAGGGGCGCGGGAATCAGCCCCAGCATTTT.

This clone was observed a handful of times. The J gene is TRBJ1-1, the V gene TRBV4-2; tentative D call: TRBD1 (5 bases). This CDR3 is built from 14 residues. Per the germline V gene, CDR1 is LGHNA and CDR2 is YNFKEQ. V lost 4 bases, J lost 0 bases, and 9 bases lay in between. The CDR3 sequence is CASSPEQVNTEAFF. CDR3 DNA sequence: TGTGCCAGCAGCCCGGAACAGGTGAACACTGAAGCTTTCTTT.

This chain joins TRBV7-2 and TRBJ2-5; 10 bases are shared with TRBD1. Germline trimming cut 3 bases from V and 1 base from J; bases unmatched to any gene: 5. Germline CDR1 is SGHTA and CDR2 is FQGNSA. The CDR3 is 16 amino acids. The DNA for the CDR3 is TGTGCCAGCAGCTTGGCGGGACAGGGGATCCAAGAGACCCAGTACTTC. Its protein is CASSLAGQGIQETQYF.

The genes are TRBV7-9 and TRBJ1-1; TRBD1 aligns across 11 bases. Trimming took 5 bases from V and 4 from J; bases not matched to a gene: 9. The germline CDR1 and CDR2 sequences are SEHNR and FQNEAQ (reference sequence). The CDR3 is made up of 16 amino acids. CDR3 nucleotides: TGTGCCAGCAGCACCCGGGACAGGGGGGTGGGCACTGAAGCTTTCTTT. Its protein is CASSTRDRGVGTEAFF.

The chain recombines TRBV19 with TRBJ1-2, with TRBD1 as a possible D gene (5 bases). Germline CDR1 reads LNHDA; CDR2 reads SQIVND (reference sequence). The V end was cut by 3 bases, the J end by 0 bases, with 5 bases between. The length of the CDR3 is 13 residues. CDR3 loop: CASSMTANYGYTF. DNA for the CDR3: TGTGCCAGTAGTATGACAGCTAACTATGGCTACACCTTC.

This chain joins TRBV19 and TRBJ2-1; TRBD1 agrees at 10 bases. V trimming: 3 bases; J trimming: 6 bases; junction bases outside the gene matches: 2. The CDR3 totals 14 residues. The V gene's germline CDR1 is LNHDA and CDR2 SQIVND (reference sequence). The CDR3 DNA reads TGTGCCAGTAGTATGGGGACAGGGGTCAATGAGCAGTTCTTC. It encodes CASSMGTGVNEQFF.

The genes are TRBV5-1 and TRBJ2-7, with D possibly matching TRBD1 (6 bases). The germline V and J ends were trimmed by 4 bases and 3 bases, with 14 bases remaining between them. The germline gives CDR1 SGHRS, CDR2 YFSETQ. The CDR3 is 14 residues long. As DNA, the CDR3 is TGCGCCAGCAGCGGACCGGGACATAACTACGAGCAGTACTTC. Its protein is CASSGPGHNYEQYF.

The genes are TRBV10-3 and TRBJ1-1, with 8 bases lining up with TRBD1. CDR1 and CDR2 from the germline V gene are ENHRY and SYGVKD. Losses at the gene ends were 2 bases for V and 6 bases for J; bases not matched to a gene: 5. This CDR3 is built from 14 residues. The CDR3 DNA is TGTGCCATCAGTGAGCGGACAGGGTTTGCTGAAGCTTTCTTT. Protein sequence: CAISERTGFAEAFF.

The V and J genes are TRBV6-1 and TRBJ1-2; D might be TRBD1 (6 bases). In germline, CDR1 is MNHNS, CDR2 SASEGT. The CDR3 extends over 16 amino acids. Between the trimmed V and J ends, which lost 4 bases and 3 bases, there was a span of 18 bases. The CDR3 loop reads CASSVRGQRFYYGYTF. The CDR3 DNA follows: TGTGCCAGCAGTGTCCGGGGACAACGATTCTACTATGGCTACACCTTC.

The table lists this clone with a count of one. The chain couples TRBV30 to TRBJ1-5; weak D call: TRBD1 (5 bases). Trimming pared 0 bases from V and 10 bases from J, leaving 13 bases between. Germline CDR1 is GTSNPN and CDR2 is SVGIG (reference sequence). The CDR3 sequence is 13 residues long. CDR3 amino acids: CAWSVPRGSPQHF. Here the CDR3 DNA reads TGTGCCTGGAGTGTACCAAGGGGAAGCCCCCAGCATTTT.

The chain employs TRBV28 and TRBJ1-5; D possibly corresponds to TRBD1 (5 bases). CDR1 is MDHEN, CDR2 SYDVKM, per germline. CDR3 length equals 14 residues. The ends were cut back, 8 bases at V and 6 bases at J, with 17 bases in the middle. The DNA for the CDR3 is TGTGCCAGCGGGGCCCCATCAGGGATTCAGCCCCAGCATTTT. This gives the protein CASGAPSGIQPQHF. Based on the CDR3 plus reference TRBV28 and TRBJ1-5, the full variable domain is DVKVTQSSRYLVKRTGEKVFLECVQDMDHENMFWYRQDPGLGLRLIYFSYDVKMKEKGDIPEGYSVSREKKERFSLILESASTNQTSMYLCASGAPSGIQPQHFGDGTRLSIL.

This CDR3 reads CASSLNRGEQFF. CDR3 coding DNA: TGTGCCAGCAGTTTAAATCGGGGTGAGCAGTTCTTC. This chain joins TRBV28 and TRBJ2-1; tentative D call: TRBD2 (5 bases). The ends were cut back, 2 bases at V and 9 bases at J, with 8 bases in the middle. The length of the CDR3 is 12 residues. CDR1 MDHEN and CDR2 SYDVKM come from the germline V gene.

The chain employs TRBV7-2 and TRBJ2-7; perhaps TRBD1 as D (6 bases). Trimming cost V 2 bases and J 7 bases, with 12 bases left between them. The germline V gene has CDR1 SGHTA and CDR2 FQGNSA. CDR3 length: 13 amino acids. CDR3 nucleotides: TGTGCCAGCAGCTTAAACAGGGTAAAAGAGCAGTACTTC. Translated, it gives CASSLNRVKEQYF.

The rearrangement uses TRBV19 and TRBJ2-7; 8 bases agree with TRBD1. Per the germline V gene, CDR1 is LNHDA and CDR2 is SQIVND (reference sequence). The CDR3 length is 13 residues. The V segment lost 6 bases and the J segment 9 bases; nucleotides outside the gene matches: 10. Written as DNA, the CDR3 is TGTGCCAGTAGCCAAAACGACAGGGGAATGCAGTACTTC. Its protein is CASSQNDRGMQYF.

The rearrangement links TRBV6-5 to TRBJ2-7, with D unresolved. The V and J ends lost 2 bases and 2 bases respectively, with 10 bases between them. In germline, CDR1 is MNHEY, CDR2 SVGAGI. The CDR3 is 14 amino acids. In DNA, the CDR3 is TGTGCCAGCAGTTACCACCGAGGCCCCTACGAGCAGTACTTC. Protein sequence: CASSYHRGPYEQYF.

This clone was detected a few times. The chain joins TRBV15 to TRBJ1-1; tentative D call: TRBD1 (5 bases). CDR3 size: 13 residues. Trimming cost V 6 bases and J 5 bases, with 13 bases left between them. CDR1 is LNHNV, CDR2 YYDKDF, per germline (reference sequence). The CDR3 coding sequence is TGTGCCACCAGGTACGTAGGGGATACTGAAGCTTTCTTT. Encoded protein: CATRYVGDTEAFF.

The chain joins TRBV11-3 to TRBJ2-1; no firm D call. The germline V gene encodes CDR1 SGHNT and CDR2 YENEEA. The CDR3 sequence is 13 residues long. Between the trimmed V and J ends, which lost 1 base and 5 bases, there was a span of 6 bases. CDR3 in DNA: TGTGCCAGCAGCTTAGGGCAGAACAATGAGCAGTTCTTC. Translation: CASSLGQNNEQFF.

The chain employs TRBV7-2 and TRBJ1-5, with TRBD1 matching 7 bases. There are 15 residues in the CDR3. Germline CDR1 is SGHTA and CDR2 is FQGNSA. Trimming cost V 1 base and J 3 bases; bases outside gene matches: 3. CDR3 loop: CASSLEGAPNQPQHF. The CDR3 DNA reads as TGTGCCAGCAGCTTAGAGGGGGCGCCCAATCAGCCCCAGCATTTT.